The rows below give T cell receptor beta chains drawn from one sample of a study of post-analysis software for immune sequencing data. TCRdb re-called the PCR reads through MiXCR, storing one row per CDR3 protein. The sample has hundreds of thousands of distinct CDR3 sequences, 30% seen once. Material for sequencing was blood. All receptors derive from a girl aged 5 to 17 with multiple sclerosis. The CDR3 runs from the conserved cysteine through the conserved F or W. The order of the fields is V gene, J gene, D gene, clone size, CDR3 protein, CDR3 DNA. The D gene is left open where the match is weak. Size is stated for part of the rows, as once, few or many counts, or as a class when the clone is expanded.

TRBV5-6	TRBJ2-1	TRBD2	-	CASSLMTSGLRWNEQFF	TGTGCCAGCAGCTTAATGACTAGCGGTCTAAGGTGGAATGAGCAGTTCTTC
TRBV4-2	TRBJ2-5	TRBD2	few	CASSQGTSGGGVTQYF	TGTGCCAGCAGCCAAGGCACTAGCGGCGGGGGGGTGACCCAGTACTTC
TRBV5-1	TRBJ1-1	-	few	CASSLVTGNTEAFF	TGCGCCAGCAGCTTGGTAACCGGGAACACTGAAGCTTTCTTT
TRBV9	TRBJ2-3	-	few	CASSVSPSTDTQYF	TGTGCCAGCAGCGTCAGCCCTAGCACAGATACGCAGTATTTT
TRBV20-1	TRBJ2-1	-	-	CSARPTGGNNNEQFF	TGCAGTGCTAGACCGACTGGCGGTAACAACAACGAGCAGTTCTTC
TRBV7-2	TRBJ2-2	-	-	CASSLPGLVRELFF	TGCGCCAGCAGCTTACCCGGTTTAGTCCGGGAGCTGTTTTTT
TRBV20-1	TRBJ2-3	-	few	CSARSGDTQYF	TGCAGTGCCCGATCCGGGGATACGCAGTATTTT
TRBV20-1	TRBJ2-5	TRBD2	-	CSARDGGAQETQYF	TGCAGTGCTAGAGACGGGGGGGCCCAAGAGACCCAGTACTTC
TRBV7-2	TRBJ1-2	-	-	CASSLRQGINYGYTF	TGTGCCAGCAGCCTACGGCAGGGAATAAACTATGGCTACACCTTC
TRBV5-1	TRBJ2-7	-	-	CASSLTPRDEQYF	TGCGCCAGCAGCCTCACTCCACGTGACGAGCAGTACTTC
TRBV7-9	TRBJ2-7	TRBD1	-	CAENRGPGDEQYF	TGTGCCGAAAACAGGGGTCCGGGCGACGAGCAGTACTTC
TRBV24-1	TRBJ1-6	TRBD1	few	CATSDGDSVNSPLHF	TGTGCCACCAGTGATGGGGACAGCGTTAATTCACCCCTCCACTTT
TRBV7-2	TRBJ2-1	TRBD1	-	CASSFRDRVTDEQFF	TGTGCCAGCAGCTTCCGGGACAGAGTTACCGATGAGCAGTTCTTC
TRBV4-1	TRBJ2-7	-	-	CASSQGGAVYNEQYF	TGCGCCAGCAGCCAAGGAGGGGCTGTCTACAATGAGCAGTACTTC
TRBV20-1	TRBJ2-1	-	few	CSAARNNEQFF	TGCAGTGCGGCGCGAAACAATGAGCAGTTCTTC
TRBV20-1	TRBJ2-3	-	-	CSAEKEASTDTQYF	TGCAGTGCCGAGAAGGAGGCTAGCACAGATACGCAGTATTTT
TRBV11-3	TRBJ2-1	TRBD1	few	CASSLDRGRNNEQFF	TGTGCCAGCAGCCTTGACAGGGGGAGAAACAATGAGCAGTTCTTC
TRBV27	TRBJ2-7	TRBD2	-	CASSRDRTSGQPQSYEQYF	TGTGCCAGCAGCCGGGACCGGACTAGCGGACAGCCACAGTCCTACGAGCAGTACTTC
TRBV6-6	TRBJ2-2	-	-	CASRTGLADTGELFF	TGTGCCAGCCGAACGGGCCTGGCGGACACCGGGGAGCTGTTTTTT
TRBV3-1	TRBJ2-7	-	-	CASSQAFWYEQYF	TGTGCCAGCAGCCAAGCATTTTGGTACGAGCAGTACTTC
TRBV6-5	TRBJ2-7	-	few	CASSLLITDTSYEQYF	TGTGCCAGCAGCCTTCTCATTACAGATACCTCCTACGAGCAGTACTTC
TRBV29-1	TRBJ1-1	TRBD1	once	CSVEGQLPMNTEAFF	TGCAGCGTTGAGGGACAGCTACCAATGAACACTGAAGCTTTCTTT
TRBV29-1	TRBJ2-5	-	-	CSVARPLLDRTSLGTQYF	TGCAGCGTAGCCCGGCCCCTCCTCGACAGGACTAGTTTGGGGACCCAGTACTTC
TRBV6-5	TRBJ2-1	-	-	CASSVPADNEQFF	TGTGCCAGCAGTGTCCCAGCGGACAATGAGCAGTTCTTC
TRBV13	TRBJ2-3	TRBD2	-	CASSFPTREASDTQYF	TGTGCCAGCAGCTTCCCGACGCGGGAGGCATCAGATACGCAGTATTTT
TRBV20-1	TRBJ1-1	TRBD1	-	CSASPRRGQGAGRTEAFF	TGCAGTGCCAGCCCTCGGCGGGGTCAGGGGGCTGGGCGAACTGAAGCTTTCTTT
TRBV18	TRBJ2-3	TRBD1	few	CASSPSGGYNTDTQYF	TGTGCCAGCTCACCTTCAGGGGGCTATAACACAGATACGCAGTATTTT
TRBV27	TRBJ2-7	-	-	CASSLSFRTPGYEQYF	TGTGCCAGCAGTTTATCCTTCAGGACGCCTGGGTACGAGCAGTACTTC
TRBV29-1	TRBJ2-1	-	-	CSVAGRGPTYNEQFF	TGCAGCGTTGCGGGGCGGGGGCCCACCTACAATGAGCAGTTCTTC
TRBV28	TRBJ2-7	TRBD1	-	CASSFRGQGTSYEQYF	TGTGCCAGCAGTTTCCGGGGACAGGGGACTTCCTACGAGCAGTACTTC
TRBV2	TRBJ1-5	-	-	CASSAMPLNMPQHF	TGTGCCAGCAGTGCAATGCCCCTTAATATGCCCCAGCATTTT
TRBV27	TRBJ2-5	-	few	CASSPMAARETQYF	TGTGCCAGCAGTCCGATGGCCGCCCGGGAGACCCAGTACTTC
TRBV28	TRBJ2-1	TRBD1	-	CAILDRVGKTQFF	TGTGCCATCCTAGACAGGGTTGGTAAGACCCAGTTCTTC
TRBV20-1	TRBJ2-7	-	-	CSAREDWGIGEQYF	TGCAGTGCTAGAGAAGACTGGGGAATCGGCGAGCAGTACTTC
TRBV5-1	TRBJ2-3	-	-	CASSPKMAGTDTQYF	TGCGCCAGCAGCCCTAAAATGGCGGGCACAGATACGCAGTATTTT
TRBV27	TRBJ1-1	-	few	CASSYGPRSAEAFF	TGTGCCAGCAGTTACGGCCCCCGGAGCGCTGAAGCTTTCTTT
TRBV7-2	TRBJ2-7	-	-	CASSLEQVSSYEQYF	TGTGCCAGCAGCTTAGAACAGGTCAGCTCCTACGAGCAGTACTTC
TRBV5-5	TRBJ2-1	TRBD2	-	CASRPGTSGRYEQFF	TGTGCCAGCAGACCTGGGACTAGCGGGAGGTACGAGCAGTTCTTC
TRBV5-1	TRBJ1-1	TRBD1	many	CASSQGAVNTEAFF	TGCGCCAGCAGCCAGGGGGCGGTGAACACTGAAGCTTTCTTT
TRBV6-6	TRBJ2-1	-	-	CASSYTDGGEQFF	TGTGCCAGCAGTTACACCGACGGGGGTGAGCAGTTCTTC
TRBV6-6	TRBJ2-3	-	-	CASVGTFSTDTQYF	TGTGCCAGCGTCGGGACCTTCTCCACAGATACGCAGTATTTT
TRBV28	TRBJ1-6	-	-	CASSLGDFHF	TGTGCCAGCAGTTTGGGGGACTTCCACTTT
TRBV2	TRBJ2-5	-	few	CASSLAGTWETQYF	TGTGCCAGCAGCCTAGCCGGGACATGGGAGACCCAGTACTTC
TRBV7-8	TRBJ2-4	-	few	CASSSREQGPVWSEQYF	TGTGCCAGCAGCTCCAGGGAGCAGGGCCCGGTTTGGAGTGAGCAGTACTTC
TRBV5-1	TRBJ2-5	-	few	CASGGHSYQETQYF	TGCGCCAGCGGGGGACATTCGTACCAAGAGACCCAGTACTTC
TRBV7-9	TRBJ2-5	-	-	CASKNDKKETQYF	TGTGCCAGCAAAAATGACAAAAAAGAGACCCAGTACTTC
TRBV7-7	TRBJ2-1	-	-	CASSNRGHGEGSYNEQFF	TGTGCTAGCAGCAACCGGGGGCATGGGGAAGGATCCTACAATGAGCAGTTCTTC
TRBV29-1	TRBJ1-1	TRBD1	-	CSATTGRNTEAFF	TGCAGCGCCACGACAGGGAGGAACACTGAAGCTTTCTTT
TRBV5-5	TRBJ2-7	TRBD1	many	CASSRTGDYEQYF	TGTGCCAGCAGCCGAACAGGGGACTACGAGCAGTACTTC
TRBV12-3/TRBV12-4	TRBJ1-3	-	-	CASSSYSGNTIYF	TGTGCCAGCAGCTCATACTCTGGAAACACCATATATTTT
TRBV13	TRBJ2-3	-	-	CASSRAAATDTQYF	TGTGCCAGCAGCCGAGCGGCTGCCACAGATACGCAGTATTTT
TRBV2	TRBJ2-3	-	-	CASTRRPYADTQYF	TGTGCCAGCACTCGGAGGCCCTACGCGGATACGCAGTATTTT
TRBV6-4	TRBJ2-1	TRBD2	-	CASSPIAGPYNEQFF	TGTGCCAGCAGCCCAATAGCGGGACCCTACAATGAGCAGTTCTTC
TRBV7-2	TRBJ2-7	TRBD1	-	CASSLEGQGPYEQYF	TGTGCCAGCAGCTTAGAGGGACAGGGTCCCTACGAGCAGTACTTC